This T cell receptor beta chain was retrieved from a study of chemoradiotherapy in HPV16-positive cancers. TCRdb's copy holds only in-frame clones and misses some; the assay was immunoSEQ multiplex PCR. The sample has about 10,000 clones, roughly 65% seen once. Comments on this clone: Its target is not known.

Over chemoradiotherapy, repertoires were sampled more than once. This CDR3 is 13 amino acids long. The germline CDR1 and CDR2 sequences are LNHDA and SQIVND (reference sequence). Trimming cost V 4 bases and J 7 bases, with 10 bases left between them. Notes on the study in general: The functional HPV-specific definition rests on just two HPV16-positive patients. Non-HPV-specific T cells did not expand in tumors during treatment, whereas candidate HPV-specific clones and E7-related motifs did. Better recurrence-free survival went with HPV-responsive T-cell expansion in HPV16-positive patients.

This sequence was found in a human donor with HPV-associated anogenital cancer. The chain is built from TRBV19 and TRBJ1-4; D perhaps matches TRBD1 (5 bases). The specimen was collected from a patient who underwent chemoradiotherapy. CDR3 protein: CASSSRAGEKLFF. For the CDR3, the DNA is TGTGCCAGTAGTAGCAGGGCCGGTGAAAAACTGTTTTTT.